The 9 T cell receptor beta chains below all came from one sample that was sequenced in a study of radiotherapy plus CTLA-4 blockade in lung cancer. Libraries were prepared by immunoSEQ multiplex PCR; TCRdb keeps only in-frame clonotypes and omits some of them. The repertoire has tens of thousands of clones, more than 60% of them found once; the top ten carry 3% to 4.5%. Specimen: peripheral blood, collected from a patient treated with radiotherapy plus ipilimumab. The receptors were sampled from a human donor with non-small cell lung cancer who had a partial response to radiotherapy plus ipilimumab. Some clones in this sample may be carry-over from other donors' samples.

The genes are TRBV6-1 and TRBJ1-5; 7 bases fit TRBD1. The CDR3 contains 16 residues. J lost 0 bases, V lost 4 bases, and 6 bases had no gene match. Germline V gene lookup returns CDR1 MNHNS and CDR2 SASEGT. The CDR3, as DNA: TGTGCCAGCAGTGCCCTACAGGGGTATAGCAATCAGCCCCAGCATTTT. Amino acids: CASSALQGYSNQPQHF.

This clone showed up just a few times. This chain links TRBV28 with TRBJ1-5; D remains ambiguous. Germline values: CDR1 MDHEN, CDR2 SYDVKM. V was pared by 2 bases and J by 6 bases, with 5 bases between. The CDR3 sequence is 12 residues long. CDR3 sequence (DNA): TGTGCCAGCAGTTTACGGGTTCAGCCCCAGCATTTT. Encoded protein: CASSLRVQPQHF.

Here the CDR3 DNA reads TGTGCCAGCAGCAATCCAGACTATGGCTACACCTTC. This gives the protein CASSNPDYGYTF. V is TRBV21-1 and J is TRBJ1-2; the table's D call, TRBD1, was not checked against the DNA. TRBV21-1 constitutes a pseudogene. This CDR3 spans 12 amino acids.

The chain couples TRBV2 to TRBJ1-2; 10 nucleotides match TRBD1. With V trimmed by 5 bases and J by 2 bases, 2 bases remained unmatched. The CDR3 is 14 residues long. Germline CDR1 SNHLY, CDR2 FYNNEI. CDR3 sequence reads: CASSPTGGNYGYTF. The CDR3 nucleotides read TGTGCCAGCAGTCCGACAGGGGGCAACTATGGCTACACCTTC.

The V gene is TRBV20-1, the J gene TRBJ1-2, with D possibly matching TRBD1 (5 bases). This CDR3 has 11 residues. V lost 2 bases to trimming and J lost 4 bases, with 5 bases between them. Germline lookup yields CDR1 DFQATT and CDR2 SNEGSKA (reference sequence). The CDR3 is CSARQGYGYTF. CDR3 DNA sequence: TGCAGTGCTAGACAGGGCTATGGCTACACCTTC.

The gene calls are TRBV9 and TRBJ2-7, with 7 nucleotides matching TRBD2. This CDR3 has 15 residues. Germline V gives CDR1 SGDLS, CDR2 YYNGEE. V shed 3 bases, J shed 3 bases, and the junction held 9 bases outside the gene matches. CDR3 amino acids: CASSGGGASSYEQYF. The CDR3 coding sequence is TGTGCCAGCAGCGGGGGAGGGGCCTCAAGCTACGAGCAGTACTTC. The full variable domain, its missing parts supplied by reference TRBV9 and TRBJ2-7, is DSGVTQTPKHLITATGQRVTLRCSPRSGDLSVYWYQQSLDQGLQFLIQYYNGEERAKGNILERFSAQQFPDLHSELNLSSLELGDSALYFCASSGGGASSYEQYFGPGTRLTVT.

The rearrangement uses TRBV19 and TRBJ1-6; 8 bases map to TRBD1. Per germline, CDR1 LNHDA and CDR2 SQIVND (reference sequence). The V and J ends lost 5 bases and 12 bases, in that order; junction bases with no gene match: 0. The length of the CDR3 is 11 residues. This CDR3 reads CASSGQGPLHF. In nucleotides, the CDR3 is TGTGCCAGTAGTGGACAGGGACCCCTCCACTTT. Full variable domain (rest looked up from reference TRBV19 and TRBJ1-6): DGGITQSPKYLFRKEGQNVTLSCEQNLNHDAMYWYRQDPGQGLRLIYYSQIVNDFQKGDIAEGYSVSREKKESFPLTVTSAQKNPTAFYLCASSGQGPLHFGNGTRLTVT.

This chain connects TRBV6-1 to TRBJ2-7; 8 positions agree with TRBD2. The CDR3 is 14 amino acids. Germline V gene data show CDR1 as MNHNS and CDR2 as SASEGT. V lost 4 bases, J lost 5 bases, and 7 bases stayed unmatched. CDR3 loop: CASSGAGGRDEQYF. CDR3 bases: TGTGCCAGCAGTGGCGCGGGGGGCCGGGACGAGCAGTACTTC.

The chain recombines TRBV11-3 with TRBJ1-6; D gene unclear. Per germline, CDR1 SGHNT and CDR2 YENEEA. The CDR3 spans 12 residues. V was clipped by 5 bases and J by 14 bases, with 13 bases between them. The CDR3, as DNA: TGTGCCAGCAGCCTCCTAGACGAGTCCCTCCACTTT. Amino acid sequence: CASSLLDESLHF.